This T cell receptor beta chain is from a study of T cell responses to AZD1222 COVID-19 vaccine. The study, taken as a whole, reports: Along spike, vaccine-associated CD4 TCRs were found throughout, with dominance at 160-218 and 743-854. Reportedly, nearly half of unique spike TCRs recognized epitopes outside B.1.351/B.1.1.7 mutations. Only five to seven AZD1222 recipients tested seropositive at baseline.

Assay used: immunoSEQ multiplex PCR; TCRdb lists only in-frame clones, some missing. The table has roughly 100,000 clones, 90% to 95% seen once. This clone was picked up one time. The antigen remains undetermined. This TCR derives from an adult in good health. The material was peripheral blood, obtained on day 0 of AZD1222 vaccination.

For the CDR3, the DNA is TGTGCCATCAGCGAGGGGAGCGGGAGCGGGGCAGGAACCTACGAGCAGTACTTC. This codes for CAISEGSGSGAGTYEQYF. The rearrangement links TRBV10-3 to TRBJ2-7; 8 nucleotides match TRBD2. Germline CDR1 and CDR2: ENHRY and SYGVKD. This CDR3 is 18 amino acids long. V shed 6 bases and J 2 bases; nucleotides not matched to a gene: 18.